The 28 T cell receptor beta chains below come from one sample, sequenced in a study of tissue T cells after allogeneic stem cell transplantation. Specified time point: mouse harvest day 14 after allogeneic transplant. Mouse grafts combined 10^7 T-cell-depleted bone marrow cells with 10^6 splenic CD5+ T cells. Assay: immunoSEQ multiplex PCR; the TCRdb copy retains only in-frame clones and omits some. The sample yields 4,500 to 5,000 clones, roughly 30% seen once. The sequenced sample consisted of skin. The receptor source for this set is a female BALB/c mouse given C57BL/6 T cells with graft-versus-host disease after an allogeneic hematopoietic cell transplant.

Points on this clone: Germline and genes: mouse. From the germline J gene comes the end of the CDR3, since the read stops 1 residue before it. The gene calls are TRBV14 and TRBJ1-1; 11 bases are a match to TRBD1. The CDR3 runs to 16 residues. Germline V gene sequence: CDR1 SGHDT, CDR2 FRDEAV. Trimming cost V 2 bases and J 3 bases; bases outside gene matches: 6. The DNA read from the CDR3 is TGTGCCAGCAGTTTAGGACAGGGGGCGCGGTACACAGAAGTCTTC. Translated, it gives CASSLGQGARYTEVF. The whole CDR3 sequence is CASSLGQGARYTEVFF.

Only a few counts were recorded for this clone. Each gene name is a mouse one. The read gets to within 1 residue of the CDR3 end, and the germline J gene fills in the rest. The chain employs TRBV3 and TRBJ1-5, with TRBD1 matching over 8 bases. The CDR3 totals 14 residues. Trimming at V came to 2 bases and at J to 9 bases, leaving 6 bases not matched to a gene. Germline loops: CDR1 SNHLY, CDR2 FYNGKV (reference sequence). The sequenced part of the CDR3 DNA is TGTGCCAGCAGCTTAAGTGGGACAGGAGTGGCTCCGCTT. Protein sequence: CASSLSGTGVAPL. Given in full, the CDR3 is CASSLSGTGVAPLF. The entire variable domain, with the rest obtained from reference TRBV3 and TRBJ1-5, is as follows: GPKVLQIPSHQIIDMGQMVTLNCDPVSNHLYFYWYKQILGQQMEFLVNFYNGKVMEKSKLFKDQFSVERPDGSYFTLKIQPTALEDSAVYFCASSLSGTGVAPLFGEGTRLSVL.

Note on this clone: Mouse gene names apply. The read gets to within 1 residue of the CDR3 end, and the germline J gene fills in the rest. The chain links TRBV26 to TRBJ2-4, with a weak D call TRBD1 (5 bases). CDR3 length: 14 amino acids. Trimming took off 2 bases at V and 0 bases at J, with 6 bases between the two ends. CDR1 and CDR2 (germline): KGHPV, FQNQEV (reference sequence). The CDR3: CASSLGQSQNTLYF. The DNA read from the CDR3 is TGTGCCAGCAGTCTGGGACAAAGTCAAAACACCTTGTAC. Based on the CDR3 plus reference TRBV26 and TRBJ2-4, the full variable domain is NSKVIQTPRYLVKGQGQKAKMRCIPEKGHPVVFWYQQNKNNEFKFLINFQNQEVLQQIDMTEKRFSAECPSNSPCSLEIQSSEAGDSALYLCASSLGQSQNTLYFGAGTRLSVL.

The count of this clone is one. Germline and genes here are mouse. The CDR3 is cut off 1 residue early in the read; its end comes from the germline J gene. V is TRBV12-1 and J is TRBJ2-2; the D is unclear. Germline V CDR1 and CDR2: SGHSN, HYEKVE. CDR3 length equals 14 residues. Trimming pared 1 base from V and 0 bases from J, leaving 5 bases between. The CDR3 loop is CASSLQPNTGQLYF. Partial CDR3 DNA: TGTGCCAGCTCTCTACAACCAAACACCGGGCAGCTCTAC. Filled out from reference TRBV12-1 and TRBJ2-2, the complete variable domain reads DSGVVQSPRHIIKEKGGRSVLTCIPISGHSNVVWYQQTLGKELKFLIQHYEKVERDKGFLPSRFSVQQFDDYHSEMNMSALELEDSAMYFCASSLQPNTGQLYFGEGSKLTVL.

A remark on this clone: Mouse names are used for the genes. The DNA ends 1 residue before the CDR3 does, and the rest of the CDR3 is filled in from the germline J gene. The chain links TRBV26 to TRBJ1-1; D not resolved. Trimming removed 4 bases from V and 4 bases from J, with 7 bases in between. The CDR3 consists of 12 residues. From germline, CDR1 is KGHPV and CDR2 FQNQEV (reference sequence). The CDR3 loop reads CASSRGVTEVFF. CDR3 DNA (partial): TGTGCCAGCAGTCGTGGGGTCACAGAAGTCTTC.

On this clone: Gene names are the mouse ones. Read data end 1 residue before the CDR3 end; the end is taken from the germline J gene. The chain recombines TRBV13-1 with TRBJ1-1; D remains ambiguous. With 0 bases removed from V and 2 bases from J, the gap between germline ends came to 5 bases. Germline assignment: CDR1 NSHNY and CDR2 SYGAGN. There are 13 residues in the CDR3. The CDR3 sequence: CASSDGANTEVFF. The DNA read from the CDR3 is TGTGCCAGCAGTGATGGGGCCAACACAGAAGTCTTC.

A remark on this clone: Gene names and germline refer to mouse. With the read ending 1 residue before the CDR3 end, the germline J gene is used to fill in that end. The chain joins TRBV3 to TRBJ2-3; 8 nucleotides agree with TRBD2. Losses at the gene ends were 2 bases for V and 2 bases for J; bases not matched to a gene: 3. CDR3 length: 15 amino acids. The germline CDR1 and CDR2 sequences are SNHLY and FYNGKV (reference sequence). The CDR3 protein is CASSLFWGAAETLYF. CDR3 DNA (partial): TGTGCCAGCAGCTTATTCTGGGGGGCTGCAGAAACGCTGTAT.

This clone was seen more than once but under ten times. Genes and germline are mouse. Coverage ceases 1 residue before the CDR3 finishes, and the germline J gene fills in the end. The rearrangement links TRBV17 to TRBJ1-2, with a weak D call TRBD1 (6 bases). Germline CDR1 is MNHDT and CDR2 is YYDKIL. V dropped 0 bases and J dropped 2 bases, with 7 bases sitting between them. This CDR3 is 14 amino acids long. CDR3 bases read: TGTGCTAGCAGTAGAGATGGGGGCAACTCCGACTACACC. The encoded protein is CASSRDGGNSDYT. The complete CDR3 sequence is CASSRDGGNSDYTF.

In the case of this clone: These gene names are mouse names. The sequence runs out 1 residue before the end of the CDR3; the remainder is reconstructed from the germline J gene. The chain carries TRBV1 and TRBJ2-2; 8 bases are shared with TRBD2. Losses at the gene ends were 0 bases for V and 4 bases for J; bases not matched to a gene: 4. CDR3 length: 16 amino acids. Germline V CDR1 and CDR2: NSQYPW, LRSPGD (reference sequence). CDR3 bases read: TGCACCTGCAGTGCAGAGGGGGGGCGGGGCACCGGGCAGCTCTAC. Its translation is CTCSAEGGRGTGQLY. The entire CDR3 sequence reads CTCSAEGGRGTGQLYF.

This clone is labeled large. Gene names denote mouse genes. From the germline J gene comes the end of the CDR3, since the read stops 1 residue before it. V gene TRBV13-3 combines with J gene TRBJ2-7; 10 bases line up with TRBD2. The CDR3 loop spans 14 amino acids. J gave up 7 bases and V 4 bases, and 8 bases lay outside the gene matches. Germline assignment: CDR1 NNHDY and CDR2 SYVADS. CDR3 amino acids: CASSRAGGAREQYF. CDR3 bases read: TGTGCCAGCAGTAGGGCTGGGGGGGCGCGAGAACAGTAC.

This clone rates as medium-sized (0.01 to 0.1%). Germline and genes here are mouse. Sequencing ends 1 residue short of the CDR3 end; the germline J gene provides the rest. The gene calls are TRBV24 and TRBJ2-2; 11 bases map to TRBD2. The CDR3 extends over 17 amino acids. Germline CDR1 and CDR2: KGHTA and FRNEEI. Trimming removed 6 bases from V and 6 bases from J; junction bases left unmatched: 12. The part of the CDR3 DNA that was read is TGTGCCAGCAGGCCTCAGGGAACTGGGGGGGCATCCGGGCAGCTCTAC. It specifies CASRPQGTGGASGQLY. Given in full, the CDR3 is CASRPQGTGGASGQLYF.

This clone has a handful of counts. All gene names here are mouse names. The observed sequence ends 1 residue before the CDR3 terminus, with the missing tail filled in from the germline J gene. V usage is TRBV19 and J usage is TRBJ2-1, with D possibly matching TRBD1 (6 bases). Trimming removed 5 bases at V and 0 bases at J, with 6 bases between. CDR3 length: 13 residues. Germline CDR1 is FNHDT and CDR2 is SITEND (reference sequence). The covered CDR3 bases are TGTGCCAGCAGGGACAGTAACTATGCTGAGCAGTTC. It specifies CASRDSNYAEQF. The full CDR3 sequence reads CASRDSNYAEQFF.

About this clone itself: Mouse gene names and germline throughout. The read ends 1 residue early relative to the CDR3; the germline J gene fills the gap. The V gene is TRBV12-1, the J gene TRBJ2-4; the D is unclear. The V and J ends lost 0 bases and 0 bases respectively, with 6 bases between them. This CDR3 contains 14 residues. Germline CDR1 and CDR2: SGHSN and HYEKVE. The CDR3 here is CASSLGLSQNTLYF. The sequenced CDR3 bases are TGTGCCAGCTCTCTCGGCCTTAGTCAAAACACCTTGTAC.

This clone was seen a few times. Gene names denote mouse genes. The read comes to an end 1 residue before the CDR3 does, leaving the germline J gene to fill in the end. The chain joins TRBV26 to TRBJ2-5; 13 bases fit TRBD2. The V gene's germline CDR1 is KGHPV and CDR2 FQNQEV (reference sequence). This CDR3 spans 15 amino acids. After removal of 2 bases from V and 5 bases from J, the junction contained 1 base not matched to a gene. The part of the CDR3 DNA that was read is TGTGCCAGCAGTCTGGGACTGGGGGGGCGAGACACCCAGTAC. Its translation: CASSLGLGGRDTQY. The full CDR3 reads CASSLGLGGRDTQYF.

With respect to this clone: Here the gene names and germline are mouse. The CDR3 is cut off 1 residue early in the read; its end comes from the germline J gene. This chain links TRBV3 with TRBJ1-1; D call uncertain. This CDR3 has 13 amino acids. Per germline, CDR1 SNHLY and CDR2 FYNGKV (reference sequence). V shed 1 base and J shed 3 bases, with 6 bases lying between them. The CDR3 region is CASSLEQYTEVFF. The sequenced part of the CDR3 DNA is TGTGCCAGCAGCTTAGAACAGTACACAGAAGTCTTC.

As concerns this clone: Gene names are the mouse ones. CDR3 in amino acids: CASSERGNTEVFF. CDR3 DNA, as far as it was read: TGTGCAAGCAGCGAGCGCGGGAACACAGAAGTCTTC. The chain is built from TRBV16 and TRBJ1-1, with D uncertain. The CDR3 end falls 1 residue outside the read, so it is completed with the germline J gene. Trimming took 5 bases from V and 1 from J, leaving 8 bases between them. The CDR3 extends over 13 amino acids. Germline CDR1 SGHSA, CDR2 FRNQAP.

Sample share makes this clone medium-sized. Germline and genes here are mouse. From the germline J gene comes the end of the CDR3, since the read stops 1 residue before it. Other DNA sequences in this sample translate to the same CDR3. The gene calls are TRBV26 and TRBJ1-1; possibly TRBD1 for D (5 bases). The CDR3 extends over 13 amino acids. The germline CDR1 and CDR2 sequences are KGHPV and FQNQEV (reference sequence). With 4 bases removed from V and 1 base from J, the gap between germline ends came to 7 bases. The CDR3: CASSPDRNTEVFF. CDR3 DNA, as far as it was read: TGTGCCAGCAGTCCTGACAGAAACACAGAAGTCTTC. Together with reference TRBV26 and TRBJ1-1, the CDR3 gives the full variable domain: NSKVIQTPRYLVKGQGQKAKMRCIPEKGHPVVFWYQQNKNNEFKFLINFQNQEVLQQIDMTEKRFSAECPSNSPCSLEIQSSEAGDSALYLCASSPDRNTEVFFGKGTRLTVV.

Comment on this clone: The gene names here belong to mouse. The read comes to an end 1 residue before the CDR3 does, leaving the germline J gene to fill in the end. This sequence joins TRBV26 and TRBJ1-4; tentatively, D is TRBD1 (6 bases). Trimming removed 1 base from V and 6 bases from J, with 9 bases in between. CDR1 KGHPV and CDR2 FQNQEV come from the germline V gene (reference sequence). This CDR3 has 14 residues. CDR3 in amino acids: CASSLWGGYERLFF. Incomplete CDR3 DNA: TGTGCCAGCAGTCTGTGGGGGGGCTACGAAAGATTATTT.

As for this clone: Germline and genes: mouse. Coverage ceases 1 residue before the CDR3 finishes, and the germline J gene fills in the end. V is TRBV26 and J is TRBJ1-3; 10 bases are a match to TRBD1. V trimming: 4 bases; J trimming: 3 bases; junction bases outside the gene matches: 3. Germline loops: CDR1 KGHPV, CDR2 FQNQEV (reference sequence). This CDR3 is built from 15 residues. CDR3 sequence: CASSPGQGNGNTLYF. The CDR3 DNA, read in part, is TGTGCCAGCAGTCCGGGACAGGGGAATGGAAATACGCTCTAT.

This clone was counted between two and nine times. All gene names here are mouse names. The sequenced fragment ends 1 residue before the CDR3 boundary, so the rest is inferred from the germline J gene. J is TRBJ2-5 and V is TRBV16, with TRBD2 matching over 7 bases. V dropped 0 bases and J dropped 3; count of bases not matched to a gene: 0. The CDR3 spans 14 residues. Looked up from germline, CDR1 is SGHSA and CDR2 is FRNQAP. CDR3 amino acids: CASSLEGGQDTQYF. CDR3 DNA, as far as it was read: TGTGCAAGCAGCTTAGAGGGGGGGCAAGACACCCAGTAC.

This clone was counted only a few times. Gene labels here are mouse ones. The read ends 1 residue before the CDR3 terminus; that terminus is restored from the germline J gene. V and J are TRBV3 and TRBJ1-4, with TRBD1 as a possible D gene (5 bases). This CDR3 region has 14 residues. V gave up 2 bases and J gave up 5 bases, with 9 bases separating them. The germline V gene has CDR1 SNHLY and CDR2 FYNGKV (reference sequence). CDR3 bases read: TGTGCCAGCAGCTTACCAGGGTTTAACGAAAGATTATTT. It is translated as CASSLPGFNERLF. The full CDR3 sequence reads CASSLPGFNERLFF. The full variable domain, with the rest looked up from reference TRBV3 and TRBJ1-4, is GPKVLQIPSHQIIDMGQMVTLNCDPVSNHLYFYWYKQILGQQMEFLVNFYNGKVMEKSKLFKDQFSVERPDGSYFTLKIQPTALEDSAVYFCASSLPGFNERLFFGHGTKLSVL.

This clone rates as medium-sized. The germline and genes are mouse ones. Read coverage stops 1 residue before the CDR3 terminus; the germline J gene supplies the remainder. The rearrangement uses TRBV26 and TRBJ1-2; D is unresolved. Germline V lookup: CDR1 KGHPV, CDR2 FQNQEV (reference sequence). The CDR3 has 12 amino acids. Trimming shortened V by 6 bases and J by 0 bases, and 5 bases separated the two germline ends. CDR3 DNA, as far as it was read: TGTGCCAGCAGAACATCAAACTCCGACTACACC. This sequence encodes CASRTSNSDYT. Given in full, the CDR3 is CASRTSNSDYTF. The full variable domain, rest sourced from reference TRBV26 and TRBJ1-2, is NSKVIQTPRYLVKGQGQKAKMRCIPEKGHPVVFWYQQNKNNEFKFLINFQNQEVLQQIDMTEKRFSAECPSNSPCSLEIQSSEAGDSALYLCASRTSNSDYTFGSGTRLLVI.

In its sample, this clone was seen a few times. Gene labels here are mouse ones. Read data end 1 residue before the CDR3 end; the end is taken from the germline J gene. The V and J genes are TRBV29 and TRBJ2-1; D not resolved. CDR1 MSHET and CDR2 SYDVDS come from the germline V gene. With 3 bases removed from V and 9 bases from J, the gap between germline ends came to 6 bases. This CDR3 has 11 amino acids. The CDR3 bases that were read are TGTGCTAGCAGTTTGGGCATTGAGCAGTTC. It translates to CASSLGIEQF. The CDR3, in full, reads CASSLGIEQFF.

In this sample, this clone turned up once. Any gene name here is a mouse gene name. Sequencing ends 1 residue short of the CDR3 end; the germline J gene provides the rest. J is TRBJ2-4 and V is TRBV26, with unresolved D. Germline V lookup: CDR1 KGHPV, CDR2 FQNQEV (reference sequence). The CDR3 has 14 amino acids. V lost 1 base and J lost 2, with 7 bases in between. Partial CDR3 DNA: TGTGCCAGCAGTCTGTGGGGTTCTCAAAACACCTTGTAC. It specifies CASSLWGSQNTLY. Given in full, the CDR3 is CASSLWGSQNTLYF.

Points on this clone: The genes and germline here are from mouse. The read ends 1 residue shy of where the CDR3 ends; the end is completed using the germline J gene. The chain links TRBV26 to TRBJ1-6, with 10 bases identical to TRBD1. TRBJ1-6 is an open reading frame, and its role is uncertain. V gave up 4 bases and J gave up 6 bases; unmatched junction bases: 3. CDR3 size: 15 residues. The germline V gene encodes CDR1 KGHPV and CDR2 FQNQEV (reference sequence). The part of the CDR3 DNA that was read is TGTGCCAGCAGTCCCGGGACAGGGGTTAATTCGCCCCTCTAC. Protein sequence: CASSPGTGVNSPLY. The entire CDR3 is CASSPGTGVNSPLYF.

A word on this clone: The gene names given are mouse names. The CDR3 extends 1 residue past the end of the read, so its final part is completed from the germline J gene. The chain carries TRBV5 and TRBJ2-7; 7 nucleotides agree with TRBD2. Trimming took 0 bases from V and 4 from J; bases not matched to a gene: 6. The CDR3 consists of 15 residues. CDR1 LGHNA and CDR2 YNLKQL come from the germline V gene (reference sequence). Partial CDR3 DNA: TGTGCCAGCAGCCAAGACCCCGGGGGGGTATATGAACAGTAC. Amino acids: CASSQDPGGVYEQY. The whole CDR3 region reads CASSQDPGGVYEQYF.

Turning to this clone: Mouse gene names and germline throughout. The read terminates 1 residue ahead of where the CDR3 ends, so the germline J gene completes it. The rearrangement joins TRBV5 to TRBJ2-4; 7 bases align to TRBD1. This CDR3 is built from 14 residues. Germline lookup yields CDR1 LGHNA and CDR2 YNLKQL (reference sequence). Trimming at V came to 1 base and at J to 3 bases, leaving 1 base not matched to a gene. The covered CDR3 bases are TGTGCCAGCAGCCAAGCGGGACAGCAAAACACCTTGTAC. This encodes CASSQAGQQNTLY. The whole CDR3 is CASSQAGQQNTLYF.

This clone was seen more than once but under ten times. The germline and genes are mouse ones. The read ends 1 residue early relative to the CDR3; the germline J gene fills the gap. The rearrangement links TRBV3 to TRBJ2-2; TRBD1 matches 10 bases. The CDR3 runs to 15 residues. J gave up 1 base and V 5 bases, and 1 base lay outside the gene matches. Germline assignment: CDR1 SNHLY and CDR2 FYNGKV (reference sequence). CDR3 loop: CASSRDRGNTGQLYF. CDR3 bases read: TGTGCCAGCAGCCGGGACAGGGGAAACACCGGGCAGCTCTAC.